This T cell receptor (beta chain) comes out of a study of CD8 T cells in ankylosing spondylitis. Whole-study findings and limits: From matched ankylosing spondylitis synovial fluid, disease-linked clones were reportedly recovered at significantly enriched levels. Among TCR beta sequences, a motif of several highly homologous variants appeared characteristic of ankylosing spondylitis blood.

This clonotype was seen repeatedly, ten times or more. The antigen is unknown. Using its own MiXCR run on the 5' RACE reads, TCRdb lists one record per CDR3 protein. The top ten clones hold approximately 0.61% of a sample with 200,000 to 300,000 distinct CDR3 sequences, under 30% of them seen once. The length of the CDR3 is 13 residues. The V gene lost 0 bases and the J gene lost 4 bases, with 6 bases spanning the gap. Per the germline V gene, CDR1 is SQVTM and CDR2 is ANQGSEA. V gene TRBV29-1 combines with J gene TRBJ1-4; D ambiguous. The TCR comes from a male donor with ankylosing spondylitis or in good health (not recorded which). The sequenced sample consisted of blood, either unsorted or a sorted T cell fraction (not recorded which). The CDR3 spells CSVEDVGNEKLFF. DNA of the CDR3: TGCAGCGTTGAAGATGTGGGTAATGAAAAACTGTTTTTT.